Shown below are 12 T cell receptor beta chains from a single sample sequenced in a study of cytomegalovirus exposure and HLA in healthy donors. Only in-frame clones appear in the TCRdb table, and some are missing; sequencing was by immunoSEQ multiplex PCR. This sample has 85,000 to 120,000 clones; about 87% occur once, and the top ten carry 1.5% to 2%. Sequencing was performed on PBMCs. These receptors all come from a woman aged 18-30 years in good health and CMV-seropositive.

The J gene is TRBJ2-7, the V gene TRBV19; 7 bases are a match to TRBD2. Germline trimming cut 4 bases from V and 3 bases from J; bases unmatched to any gene: 12. CDR3 length: 16 residues. Germline CDR1 LNHDA, CDR2 SQIVND (reference sequence). This CDR3 is CASSNPRGGGGYEQYF. CDR3 bases: TGTGCCAGTAGTAACCCTCGCGGGGGTGGTGGCTACGAGCAGTACTTC.

The genes are TRBV10-3 and TRBJ2-2; 9 bases line up with TRBD1. The CDR3 is 16 amino acids. Germline CDR1 is ENHRY and CDR2 is SYGVKD. V was pared by 6 bases and J by 1 base, with 6 bases of the junction left unmatched. In DNA form, the CDR3 reads TGTGCCATCAGGACTTGGACAGGGGAGAACACCGGGGAGCTGTTTTTT. This translates into CAIRTWTGENTGELFF.

The J gene is TRBJ2-2, the V gene TRBV19; 7 nucleotides match TRBD1. Germline V CDR1 and CDR2: LNHDA, SQIVND (reference sequence). V shed 6 bases, J shed 5 bases, and the junction held 9 bases outside the gene matches. The CDR3 loop spans 15 amino acids. In DNA form, the CDR3 reads TGTGCCAGTAGCACCGGGACAGATACTACCGGGGAGCTGTTTTTT. It translates to CASSTGTDTTGELFF.

In the case of this clone: Relative to the germline gene, one junction end is altered; a read error may explain this. V is TRBV7-8 and J is TRBJ2-7; TRBD2 aligns across 8 bases. The CDR3 runs to 15 residues. Germline V gene data show CDR1 as SGHVS and CDR2 as FQNEAQ. The CDR3 coding sequence is TGTGCCAGCGGCTTTATAGCGGGGAGTGACTACGAGCAGTACTTC. Its translation: CASGFIAGSDYEQYF.

In its sample, this clone was seen once. The genes are TRBV27 and TRBJ1-1; D not resolved. Trimming shortened V by 3 bases and J by 1 base, and 9 bases separated the two germline ends. There are 14 residues in the CDR3. The germline CDR1 and CDR2 sequences are MNHEY and SMNVEV (reference sequence). For the CDR3, the DNA is TGTGCCAGCAGTTTGCGGGTCCGGAACACTGAAGCTTTCTTT. Translating gives CASSLRVRNTEAFF.

V is TRBV28 and J is TRBJ1-6, with 9 bases lining up with TRBD1. CDR1 MDHEN and CDR2 SYDVKM come from the germline V gene. This CDR3 spans 19 amino acids. V trimming: 3 bases; J trimming: 9 bases; junction bases outside the gene matches: 18. The CDR3: CASSFTGTKLTGGSSPLHF. In DNA, the CDR3 is TGTGCCAGCAGTTTTACGGGTACAAAGTTGACAGGGGGTAGTTCACCCCTCCACTTT.

This clone is a singleton in its sample. The chain joins TRBV4-3 to TRBJ1-4; 8 nucleotides agree with TRBD1. CDR1 and CDR2 (germline): LGHNA, YSLEER. V trimming: 0 bases; J trimming: 8 bases; junction bases outside the gene matches: 17. This CDR3 has 19 amino acids. CDR3 region: CASSQDKGEDRVGREKLFF. CDR3 in DNA: TGCGCCAGCAGCCAAGATAAAGGGGAGGACAGGGTAGGAAGGGAAAAACTGTTTTTT.

The V gene is TRBV7-2, the J gene TRBJ2-7, with TRBD2 matching 7 bases. Germline V gene lookup returns CDR1 SGHTA and CDR2 FQGNSA. The V gene end was trimmed by 1 base and the J gene end by 4 bases; junction bases not matched to a gene: 1. This CDR3 spans 13 amino acids. CDR3 sequence: CASSLEGGYEQYV. Here the CDR3 DNA reads TGTGCCAGCAGCTTAGAGGGAGGGTACGAGCAGTACGTC.

This chain connects TRBV9 to TRBJ2-2; TRBD2 is a possible D gene (5 bases). CDR1 and CDR2 from the germline V gene are SGDLS and YYNGEE. The germline V and J ends were trimmed by 0 bases and 8 bases, with 8 bases remaining between them. This CDR3 comprises 13 residues. In DNA form, the CDR3 reads TGTGCCAGCAGCGTAGTGACGGGGGGGGAGCTGTTTTTT. Protein sequence: CASSVVTGGELFF.

The chain recombines TRBV27 with TRBJ1-4, with TRBD1 identical over 8 bases. The CDR3 extends over 14 amino acids. Unmatched junction bases numbered 4, after V lost 5 bases and J lost 5 bases. The germline CDR1 and CDR2 sequences are MNHEY and SMNVEV (reference sequence). The CDR3 DNA reads TGTGCCAGCAGTCTAACAGGGGGGAATGAAAAACTGTTTTTT. This codes for CASSLTGGNEKLFF.

The rearrangement links TRBV19 to TRBJ1-3; D not resolved. The germline V gene encodes CDR1 LNHDA and CDR2 SQIVND (reference sequence). V was trimmed by 3 bases and J by 8 bases, leaving 11 bases between them. This CDR3 spans 13 amino acids. The CDR3 region is CASSMSERDTIYF. The CDR3 DNA is TGTGCCAGTAGTATGTCCGAACGGGACACCATATATTTT.

The chain couples TRBV5-6 to TRBJ1-3; no firm D call. Between the trimmed V and J ends, which lost 4 bases and 4 bases, there was a span of 12 bases. Germline CDR1 and CDR2: SGHDT and YYEEEE. The CDR3 contains 14 residues. This CDR3 is CASSQRGSGNTIYF. The CDR3 DNA is TGTGCCAGCAGCCAGAGAGGGTCCGGAAACACCATATATTTT.